This T cell receptor beta chain was captured by sequencing in a study of tumor-infiltrating lymphocytes in primary liver carcinoma. Co-extraction of both nucleic acids (RNA and DNA) used about 20-33 mg of unsorted bulk tissue. The CDR3 runs to 12 residues. CDR1 SGHTA and CDR2 FQGNSA come from the germline V gene. V lost 1 base to trimming and J lost 8 bases, with 8 bases between them. Total RNA (around 510 ng) served as template for TCR beta cDNA synthesis primed by a constant-region primer. Slightly modified ARM-PCR, run as three nested multiplex PCR rounds, produced the TCR beta libraries. TRBV1-TRBV30 forward primers paired with a C-beta reverse primer drove the first two PCR rounds, around 9 cycles each. TCRdb reprocessed the multiplex PCR reads with MiXCR, giving one entry per CDR3 protein. The sample comprises 35,000 to 50,000 distinct CDR3 sequences, roughly 80% of which are singletons, and more than 35% rests with the top ten.

The sequence was obtained from a woman in her thirties with primary liver carcinoma and hepatitis B virus infection. The sequencing sample was made of tumor-adjacent normal liver tissue. This rearrangement joins TRBV7-2 to TRBJ1-2; D is undetermined. CDR3 sequence: CASSLGERGYTF. CDR3 nucleotide sequence: TGTGCCAGCAGCTTAGGGGAGAGGGGCTACACCTTC.